This TCR beta chain was sequenced during a study of regulatory T cells in long-lasting Graves disease. Turning to the study itself: Newly diagnosed Graves' patients had taken antithyroid drugs under 3 months.

With iRepertoire HTBI primers and Arm-PCR of CDR3 regions, TCR beta libraries were built. TCRdb re-called the multiplex PCR reads with MiXCR, one entry per CDR3 protein. Here the sample spans hundreds of thousands of distinct CDR3 sequences, about 13% being singletons. The time point here: newly diagnosed GD, antithyroid drugs for less than 3 months. With RNA extracted from PBMCs as input, the TCR library was made. It was American Thyroid Association guidelines that determined Graves' disease diagnosis. V was trimmed by 4 bases and J by 1 base, leaving 22 bases between them. The CDR3 runs 18 residues. Looked up from germline, CDR1 is MNHEY and CDR2 is SMNVEV (reference sequence). Notes on the study in general: When disease was persistent, TRBV28, TRBJ1-2 and TRBJ2-5 were the favored segments.

A word on this clonotype: What it binds is not known. With a much larger clone just one base away, this may be a read error. The CDR3 does not end in the conserved phenylalanine or tryptophan, so this is likely a read error.

The data were also submitted as part of a second study, on T cells in Graves' hyperthyroidism and ophthalmopathy. This second study notes: TCR CDR3 underwent first-round RT-PCR with the HTBI primer set.

The sample in question was peripheral blood mononuclear cells (PBMCs), obtained at new diagnosis, from a patient treated with antithyroid drugs. J is TRBJ1-1 and V is TRBV27, with D possibly being TRBD1 (5 bases). The TCR sequence derives from a man in his thirties or forties with Graves disease. In nucleotides, the CDR3 is TGTGCCAGCAGTTACTGGTCCCCAGGGAACTCTGCGAACACTGAAGCTTTCCTT. It specifies CASSYWSPGNSANTEAFL.